This TCR beta chain came from a study of T cells in Graves' hyperthyroidism and ophthalmopathy. J was trimmed by 3 bases and V by 3 bases; bases with no gene match: 5. Germline V gives CDR1 LGHNA, CDR2 YNFKEQ. The CDR3 runs to 16 residues. Notes on the study in general: Stable hyperthyroidism and ophthalmopathy were separated using 13 V-J signatures.

About this clonotype: Its antigen remains unknown.

Authors of the study amplified TCR beta CDR3 regions from RNA transcripts. The HTBI set primed first-round TCR CDR3 RT-PCR. TCRdb analysed the multiplex PCR reads with MiXCR anew, one entry per CDR3 protein. Of roughly 160,000 distinct CDR3 sequences listed, 8% to 9.5% are singletons. Patients having uncontrolled infection, another autoimmune disease, pregnancy or lactation were not included. The study collected blood at first hyperthyroidism diagnosis, before any ophthalmopathy symptoms arose. V is TRBV4-2 and J is TRBJ2-5, with 12 bases matching TRBD2. Sequenced input: blood. The receptor was isolated from a woman between 18 and 30 years old with Graves' hyperthyroidism that later progressed to Graves' ophthalmopathy. The CDR3: CASSQLAGGPKETQYF. CDR3 bases: TGTGCCAGCAGCCAGCTAGCGGGAGGGCCGAAAGAGACCCAGTACTTC.